Following are 25 T cell receptor beta chains from one sample sequenced in a study of neurological immune-mediated disorders. Regarding time point: technical triplicate 2. MiXCR, run by TCRdb on the 5' RACE reads, gives a single entry per CDR3 protein. The data contain more than 30,000 distinct CDR3 sequences, approximately 12% of them singletons. The sequencing input was CD4+ T cells from blood. These receptors all stem from a female donor with HTLV-1-associated myelopathy (HAM/TSP).

This clonotype was counted at least ten times. The rearrangement links TRBV7-9 to TRBJ2-1; D not resolved. Trimming left V 5 bases short and J 8 bases short, with 7 bases between. CDR1 and CDR2 from the germline V gene are SEHNR and FQNEAQ (reference sequence). The CDR3 is 11 amino acids. CDR3 region: CASSPRHEQFF. CDR3 DNA sequence: TGTGCCAGCAGCCCTAGGCATGAGCAGTTCTTC.

The chain employs TRBV9 and TRBJ1-2, with 8 bases matching TRBD1. V shed 4 bases and J 4 bases; nucleotides not matched to a gene: 6. The germline gives CDR1 SGDLS, CDR2 YYNGEE. CDR3 size: 14 residues. In DNA form, the CDR3 reads TGTGCCAGCAGCCCGGGACAGGACAGCTATGGCTACACCTTC. Translation gives CASSPGQDSYGYTF.

There are many counts of this clonotype. The genes are TRBV9 and TRBJ2-7; a weak D match, TRBD1 (6 bases). This CDR3 has 13 amino acids. The V end was cut by 3 bases, the J end by 6 bases, with 13 bases between. The germline gives CDR1 SGDLS, CDR2 YYNGEE. This CDR3 is CASSATGSGEQYF. In DNA, the CDR3 is TGTGCCAGCAGCGCTACAGGGAGCGGCGAGCAGTACTTC. The full variable domain, with the rest looked up from reference TRBV9 and TRBJ2-7, is DSGVTQTPKHLITATGQRVTLRCSPRSGDLSVYWYQQSLDQGLQFLIQYYNGEERAKGNILERFSAQQFPDLHSELNLSSLELGDSALYFCASSATGSGEQYFGPGTRLTVT.

This clonotype was seen repeatedly, ten times or more. The chain employs TRBV4-2 and TRBJ2-7; 9 bases map to TRBD2. V gave up 0 bases and J gave up 7 bases; unmatched junction bases: 10. Germline CDR1 reads LGHNA; CDR2 reads YNFKEQ. The CDR3 has 16 amino acids. In DNA, the CDR3 is TGTGCCAGCAGCCAAGAATTAACACTAGCGGGCGGGGAGCAGTACTTC. Translated: CASSQELTLAGGEQYF.

In the case of this clonotype: The junction does not match germline at one end; this may be a read error. The chain couples TRBV5-1 to TRBJ2-5; tentatively, D is TRBD2 (5 bases). Germline CDR1 and CDR2: SGHRS and YFSETQ. This CDR3 region has 15 residues. CDR3 DNA: TGCACCAGCAGCTTGTTTCCGAGAGGGCAAGAGACCCAGTACTTC. Its translation: CTSSLFPRGQETQYF.

In this sample, this clonotype turned up many times. This sequence joins TRBV9 and TRBJ2-3; D remains unclear. The germline CDR1 and CDR2 sequences are SGDLS and YYNGEE. The CDR3 extends over 15 amino acids. Deletions cut 0 bases from V and 0 bases from J, with 8 bases between. The CDR3 here is CASSVARSSTDTQYF. The CDR3 coding sequence is TGTGCCAGCAGCGTAGCGCGGTCTAGCACAGATACGCAGTATTTT.

This clonotype was observed at least ten times. The rearrangement links TRBV6-5 to TRBJ1-2; D gene uncertain. This CDR3 is 12 amino acids long. V was cut by 6 bases and J by 5 bases, with 10 bases left in between. Germline assignment: CDR1 MNHEY and CDR2 SVGAGI. In DNA form, the CDR3 reads TGTGCCAGCAGCGACGCGGGGTATGGCTACACCTTC. Translating gives CASSDAGYGYTF.

This clonotype is judged medium-sized. This chain uses TRBV5-5 with TRBJ1-1; D gene unclear. The CDR3 runs to 15 residues. The V gene's germline CDR1 is SGHKS and CDR2 YYEKEE (reference sequence). V was cut by 1 base and J by 0 bases, with 10 bases left in between. CDR3 nucleotides: TGTGCCAGCAGCTTGTCCCTCCGTATGAACACTGAAGCTTTCTTT. Translating gives CASSLSLRMNTEAFF.

This clonotype was seen ten or more times. CDR3 DNA: TGCAGTGCTAGAGATCTGATGGGGGCCAAAAACATTCAGTACTTC. This encodes CSARDLMGAKNIQYF. The rearrangement joins TRBV20-1 to TRBJ2-4; D is unclear. The CDR3 loop spans 15 amino acids. Trimming removed 0 bases at V and 1 base at J, with 10 bases between. CDR1 and CDR2 from the germline V gene are DFQATT and SNEGSKA (reference sequence).

This clonotype has at least ten counts. This chain connects TRBV5-1 to TRBJ2-3; TRBD2 aligns across 11 bases. Germline CDR1 and CDR2: SGHRS and YFSETQ. This CDR3 comprises 15 residues. Trimming at V came to 2 bases and at J to 4 bases, leaving 3 bases not matched to a gene. The CDR3 DNA sequence: TGCGCCAGCAGCTTTTTAGCGGGAGGGCCAGATACGCAGTATTTT. This translates into CASSFLAGGPDTQYF.

This clonotype was detected ten times or more. The rearrangement uses TRBV20-1 and TRBJ2-3; D call uncertain. This CDR3 has 14 residues. Trimming pared 6 bases from V and 0 bases from J, leaving 13 bases between. Germline CDR1 and CDR2: DFQATT and SNEGSKA (reference sequence). The CDR3 DNA reads TGCAGTGCCCATGTAGTGAGAAGCACAGATACGCAGTATTTT. Protein sequence: CSAHVVRSTDTQYF.

By share, this clonotype counts as medium-sized. The chain joins TRBV7-2 to TRBJ1-2, with D possibly TRBD1 on 6 matching bases. The V and J ends lost 4 bases and 3 bases respectively, with 15 bases between them. CDR1 is SGHTA, CDR2 FQGNSA, per germline. The CDR3 spans 15 residues. CDR3: CASSSTGTPYYGYTF. In DNA form, the CDR3 reads TGTGCCAGCAGCTCGACAGGAACGCCTTACTATGGCTACACCTTC.

Ten or more counts support this clonotype. J is TRBJ2-3 and V is TRBV5-1; perhaps TRBD2 as D (6 bases). Per germline, CDR1 SGHRS and CDR2 YFSETQ. V lost 2 bases, J lost 3 bases, and 31 bases lay in between. This CDR3 region has 21 residues. Here the CDR3 DNA reads TGCGCCAGCAGCTTACCAATTAGACTAGTGGGTTCATCAAGGGCTACAGATACGCAGTATTTT. It codes for CASSLPIRLVGSSRATDTQYF.

This clonotype rates as medium-sized. The chain couples TRBV5-1 to TRBJ2-5; unclear D gene. Trimming shortened V by 3 bases and J by 5 bases, and 8 bases separated the two germline ends. This CDR3 contains 12 residues. Looked up from germline, CDR1 is SGHRS and CDR2 is YFSETQ. The chain's CDR3 is CASSSPRETQYF. The CDR3 DNA is TGCGCCAGCAGCTCCCCCAGGGAGACCCAGTACTTC.

This clonotype was detected many times. The chain uses TRBV7-2 and TRBJ2-1; 11 bases fit TRBD2. Trimming removed 3 bases from V and 6 bases from J; junction bases left unmatched: 1. The germline CDR1 and CDR2 sequences are SGHTA and FQGNSA. The CDR3 has 14 amino acids. Here the CDR3 DNA reads TGTGCCAGCAGCTTTACTAGCGGGGGCAATGAGCAGTTCTTC. Its translation is CASSFTSGGNEQFF.

This clonotype was seen ten or more times. This chain links TRBV20-1 with TRBJ2-3; D ambiguous. V lost 3 bases and J 1 base, leaving 17 bases between the germline ends. The CDR3 consists of 16 residues. Germline CDR1 DFQATT, CDR2 SNEGSKA (reference sequence). CDR3 sequence reads: CSASQVARLGTDTQYF. CDR3 DNA: TGCAGTGCTAGTCAGGTGGCGCGGCTGGGCACAGATACGCAGTATTTT.

Many counts were recorded for this clonotype. The V call is TRBV3-1, the J call TRBJ1-1, with D unclear. Trimming removed 1 base from V and 7 bases from J, with 10 bases in between. Germline values: CDR1 LGHDT, CDR2 YNNKEL (reference sequence). This CDR3 region has 13 residues. In nucleotides, the CDR3 is TGTGCCAGCAGCCAAGTTGACTTCGGTGAAGCTTTCTTT. This translates into CASSQVDFGEAFF.

The chain is built from TRBV20-1 and TRBJ2-7; D may match TRBD1 or TRBD2 (5 bases each). Looked up from germline, CDR1 is DFQATT and CDR2 is SNEGSKA (reference sequence). CDR3 length: 14 residues. The V end was cut by 5 bases, the J end by 5 bases, with 19 bases between. The DNA for the CDR3 is TGCAGTGCTGGTACCGGGACGTTAGTCGACGAGCAGTACTTC. Translating it yields CSAGTGTLVDEQYF.

This clonotype appeared many times. The rearrangement links TRBV6-2 or TRBV6-3 to TRBJ1-2, with D possibly TRBD1 on 6 matching bases. The CDR3 extends over 12 amino acids. With 7 bases removed from V and 7 bases from J, the gap between germline ends came to 13 bases. Germline V gene data show CDR1 as MNHEY and CDR2 as SVGEGT. CDR3 in DNA: TGTGCCAGCACCAAGGACAGCTTTGGCTACACCTTC. As protein: CASTKDSFGYTF.

At least ten counts were recorded for this clonotype. J is TRBJ2-5 and V is TRBV20-1, with 9 nucleotides matching TRBD1. Germline CDR1 is DFQATT and CDR2 is SNEGSKA (reference sequence). J was trimmed by 3 bases and V by 5 bases; bases with no gene match: 4. The CDR3 sequence is 13 residues long. The CDR3 DNA follows: TGCAGTGCTCTCGGACAGGGGAAAGAGACCCAGTACTTC. Its translation: CSALGQGKETQYF.

Ten or more counts support this clonotype. J is TRBJ2-2 and V is TRBV7-2, with TRBD2 as a possible D gene (6 bases). The length of the CDR3 is 17 residues. CDR1 and CDR2 from the germline V gene are SGHTA and FQGNSA. V lost 5 bases and J lost 5, with 21 bases in between. CDR3 residues: CASSKRGARILTGELFF. In DNA, the CDR3 is TGTGCCAGCAGCAAACGCGGGGCCCGGATCCTAACCGGGGAGCTGTTTTTT.

This clonotype is termed medium-sized. V and J are TRBV7-2 and TRBJ2-3, with a tentative D call TRBD2 (5 bases). The CDR3 runs to 16 residues. The V end lost 2 bases, the J end lost 2 bases, and 14 bases lay between the germline ends. Per the germline V gene, CDR1 is SGHTA and CDR2 is FQGNSA. The CDR3 sequence is CASSLSAYRDTDTQYF. The CDR3, as DNA: TGTGCCAGCAGCTTATCAGCCTACCGGGACACAGATACGCAGTATTTT.

This clonotype was seen ten or more times. The chain employs TRBV6-5 and TRBJ2-3, with D perhaps matching TRBD2 (6 bases). CDR3 length: 17 residues. V lost 0 bases, J lost 4 bases, and 17 bases lay in between. The germline gives CDR1 MNHEY, CDR2 SVGAGI. CDR3 sequence reads: CASSYSIRDFRPDTQYF. CDR3 nucleotide sequence: TGTGCCAGCAGTTACTCGATTCGGGACTTCCGGCCAGATACGCAGTATTTT.

This clonotype was seen only a few times. The chain is built from TRBV4-3 and TRBJ2-4; no definite D call. Trimming took 3 bases from V and 6 from J, leaving 15 bases between them. This CDR3 region has 15 residues. Per the germline V gene, CDR1 is LGHNA and CDR2 is YSLEER. CDR3 residues: CASSQQTRTGNIQYF. For the CDR3, the DNA is TGCGCCAGCAGCCAGCAGACACGAACGGGAAACATTCAGTACTTC.

This clonotype was detected many times. V gene TRBV7-2 combines with J gene TRBJ1-3; no reliable D call. The CDR3 has 15 amino acids. Germline CDR1 SGHTA, CDR2 FQGNSA. V gave up 2 bases and J gave up 5 bases, with 13 bases separating them. In DNA, the CDR3 is TGTGCCAGCAGCTTAAACGGGGTGGCTAGAAACACCATATATTTT. Its translation: CASSLNGVARNTIYF.